This entry describes one T cell receptor (beta chain). The V end was cut by 10 bases, the J end by 2 bases, with 20 bases between. The CDR3 runs 15 residues. Per germline, CDR1 MNHNS and CDR2 SASEGT. This record belongs to a study of T cells in Graves' hyperthyroidism and ophthalmopathy. Study details: Peripheral blood was taken when the disease was first diagnosed, before any treatment began.

Orbital computed tomography, thyroid ultrasound, serum thyroxine and TRAb, and clinical symptoms together informed the diagnoses. Sampled blood dates from first hyperthyroidism diagnosis, and it precedes any ophthalmopathy symptoms. RNA transcripts gave rise to amplified TCR beta CDR3 regions. When the TCR CDR3 underwent first-round RT-PCR, the HTBI primer set was used. TCRdb ran MiXCR on the multiplex PCR reads and lists one entry per CDR3 protein. The table lists about 280,000 distinct CDR3 sequences, 25% to 30% of them singletons. Input material: blood. The genes are TRBV6-1 and TRBJ2-5, with a possible D match to TRBD2 (7 bases). The TCR was taken from a middle-aged man with Graves' hyperthyroidism that later progressed to Graves' ophthalmopathy. The CDR3 sequence: CATGEGFSSQETQYF. The CDR3 DNA follows: TGTGCCACAGGGGAGGGATTTTCGTCTCAAGAGACCCAGTACTTC.